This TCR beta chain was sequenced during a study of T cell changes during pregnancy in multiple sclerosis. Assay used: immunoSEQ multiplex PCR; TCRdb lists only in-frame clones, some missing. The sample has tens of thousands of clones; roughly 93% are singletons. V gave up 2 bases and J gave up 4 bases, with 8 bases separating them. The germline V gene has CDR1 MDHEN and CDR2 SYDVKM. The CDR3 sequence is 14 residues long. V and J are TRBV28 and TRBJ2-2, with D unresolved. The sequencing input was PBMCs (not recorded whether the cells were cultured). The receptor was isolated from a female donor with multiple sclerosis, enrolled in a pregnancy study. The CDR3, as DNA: TGTGCCAGCAGTTTAATATCGGGCACCGGGGAGCTGTTTTTT. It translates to CASSLISGTGELFF.